What follows is one T cell receptor beta chain and its context. Assay: immunoSEQ multiplex PCR; the TCRdb copy retains only in-frame clones and omits some. Here the sample spans some 220,000 clones, about 79% being singletons. These data belong to a study of blood T cell repertoires in COVID-19. Deletions cut 1 base from V and 9 bases from J, with 11 bases between. Germline assignment: CDR1 SGHRS and CDR2 YFSETQ. The CDR3 is 13 residues long. The specimen sequenced was peripheral blood. The clonotype originates from a man aged 45-60 years with active or convalescent COVID-19. The chain is built from TRBV5-1 and TRBJ2-1; the D gene is possibly TRBD2 (5 bases). For the CDR3, the DNA is TGCGCCAGCAGCTTGTTCTCGGGGAGTGAGCAGTTCTTC. This codes for CASSLFSGSEQFF.